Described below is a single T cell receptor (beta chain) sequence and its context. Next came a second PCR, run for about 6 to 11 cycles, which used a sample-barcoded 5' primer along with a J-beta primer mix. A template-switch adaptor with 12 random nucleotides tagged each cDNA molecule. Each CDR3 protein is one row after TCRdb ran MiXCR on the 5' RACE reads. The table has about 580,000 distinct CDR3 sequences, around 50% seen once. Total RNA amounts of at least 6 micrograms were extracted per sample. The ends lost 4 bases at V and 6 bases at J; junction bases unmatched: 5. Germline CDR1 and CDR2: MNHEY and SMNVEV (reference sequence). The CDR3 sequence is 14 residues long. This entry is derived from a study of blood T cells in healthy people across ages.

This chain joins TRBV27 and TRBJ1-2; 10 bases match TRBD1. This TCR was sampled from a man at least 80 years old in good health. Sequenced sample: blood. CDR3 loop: CASSSSGTGDGYTF. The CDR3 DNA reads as TGTGCCAGCAGTTCCTCCGGGACAGGGGATGGCTACACCTTC.